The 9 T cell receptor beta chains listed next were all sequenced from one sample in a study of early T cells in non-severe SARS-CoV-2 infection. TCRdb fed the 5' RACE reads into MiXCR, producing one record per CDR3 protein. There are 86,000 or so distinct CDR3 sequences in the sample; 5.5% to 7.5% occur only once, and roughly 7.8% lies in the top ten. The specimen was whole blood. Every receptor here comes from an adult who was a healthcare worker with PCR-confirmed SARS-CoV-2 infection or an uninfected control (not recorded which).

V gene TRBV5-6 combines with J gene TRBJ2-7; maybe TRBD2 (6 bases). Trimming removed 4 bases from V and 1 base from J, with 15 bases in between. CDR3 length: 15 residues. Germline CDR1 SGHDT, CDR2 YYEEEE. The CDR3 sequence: CASSPEGSLSYEQYF. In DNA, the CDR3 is TGTGCCAGCAGCCCGGAGGGGAGTCTTTCCTACGAGCAGTACTTC.

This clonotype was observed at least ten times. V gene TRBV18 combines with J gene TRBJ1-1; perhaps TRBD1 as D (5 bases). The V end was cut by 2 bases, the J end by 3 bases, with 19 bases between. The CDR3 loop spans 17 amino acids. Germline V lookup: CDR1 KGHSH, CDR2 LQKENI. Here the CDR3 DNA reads TGTGCCAGCTCACCATTCTCAGGGATTGGGGTGGACACTGAAGCTTTCTTT. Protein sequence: CASSPFSGIGVDTEAFF.

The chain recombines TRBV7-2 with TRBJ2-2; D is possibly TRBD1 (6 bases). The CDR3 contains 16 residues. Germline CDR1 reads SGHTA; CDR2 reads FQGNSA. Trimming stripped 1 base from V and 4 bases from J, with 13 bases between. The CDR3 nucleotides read TGTGCCAGCAGCTTAGTACAGGGTTGGAGCACCGGGGAGCTGTTTTTT. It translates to CASSLVQGWSTGELFF.

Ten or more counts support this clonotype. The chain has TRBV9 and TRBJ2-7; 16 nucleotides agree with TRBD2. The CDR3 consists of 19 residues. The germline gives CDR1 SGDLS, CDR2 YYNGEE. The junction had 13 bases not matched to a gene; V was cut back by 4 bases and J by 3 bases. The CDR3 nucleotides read TGTGCCAGCAGCCCTCGATCCGGGACTAGCGGGAGGGAGAACTACGAGCAGTACTTC. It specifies CASSPRSGTSGRENYEQYF.

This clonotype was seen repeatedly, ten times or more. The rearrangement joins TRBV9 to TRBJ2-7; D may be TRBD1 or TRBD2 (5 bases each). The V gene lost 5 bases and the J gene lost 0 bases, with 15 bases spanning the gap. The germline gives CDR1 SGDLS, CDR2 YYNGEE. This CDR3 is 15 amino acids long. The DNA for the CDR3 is TGTGCCAGCAGACCGGCTGGGGGAGCCTCCTACGAGCAGTACTTC. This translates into CASRPAGGASYEQYF.

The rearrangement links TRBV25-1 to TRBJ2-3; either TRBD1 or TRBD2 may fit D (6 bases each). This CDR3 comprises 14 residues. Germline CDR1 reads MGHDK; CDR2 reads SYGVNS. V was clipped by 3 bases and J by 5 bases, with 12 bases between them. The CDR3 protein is CASSDIRGQDTQYF. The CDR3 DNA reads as TGTGCCAGCAGTGATATCCGGGGGCAAGATACGCAGTATTTT.

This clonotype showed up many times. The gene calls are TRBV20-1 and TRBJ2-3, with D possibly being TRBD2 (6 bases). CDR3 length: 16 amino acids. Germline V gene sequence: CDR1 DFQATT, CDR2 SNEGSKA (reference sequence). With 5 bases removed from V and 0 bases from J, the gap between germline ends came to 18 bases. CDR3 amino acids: CSAPTGSGASTDTQYF. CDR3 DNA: TGCAGTGCTCCCACGGGTAGCGGAGCTAGCACAGATACGCAGTATTTT.

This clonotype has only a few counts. In nucleotides, the CDR3 is TGTGCCAGCGGGGCCAACGTCCTGACTTTC. This codes for CASGANVLTF. The rearrangement links TRBV6-8 to TRBJ2-6; D remains ambiguous. Germline assignment: CDR1 MNHGY and CDR2 SAAAGT. This CDR3 is 10 amino acids long. The V end was cut by 8 bases, the J end by 4 bases, with 0 bases between.

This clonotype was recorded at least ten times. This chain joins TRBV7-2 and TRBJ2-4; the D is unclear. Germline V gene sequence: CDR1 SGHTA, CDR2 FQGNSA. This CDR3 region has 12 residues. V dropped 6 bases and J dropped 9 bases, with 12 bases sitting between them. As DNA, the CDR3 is TGTGCCAGCAGTTACAGCTACGGCATTCAGTACTTC. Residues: CASSYSYGIQYF.